These 5 T cell receptor beta chains were sequenced from one sample in a study of CD8+CD57+ T cells in acquired aplastic anemia (dated by TCRdb to 2017 to 2018). This sample was sequenced with an Illumina HiSeq 2000. TCR beta VDJ combination and CDR3 sequence profiling used genomic DNA as the template. TCRdb reprocessed the public reads (quality trimming at Q25 with fastp, clone calling with MiXCR) and kept in-frame beta chains. Every distinct CDR3 protein forms one entry, paired with its most common genes and DNA. This sample comprises about 110,000 distinct CDR3 sequences, around half of them detected only once. 30% to 40% of the sample rests with the top ten. The source material was sorted CD4+, CD8+, or CD8+CD57+ T cells (not recorded which) from PBMCs. The source of these receptors is a human donor in good health, serving as a control.

CDR3: CASSTAMNTEAFF. The CDR3 coding sequence is TGTGCCAGCAGTACAGCCATGAACACTGAAGCTTTCTTT. V usage is TRBV27 and J usage is TRBJ1-1; no clear D. Germline CDR1 and CDR2: MNHEY and SMNVEV (reference sequence). The V end was cut by 5 bases, the J end by 0 bases, with 7 bases between. The CDR3 is 13 residues long.

The gene calls are TRBV2 and TRBJ2-7, with 11 bases identical to TRBD2. J gave up 5 bases and V 5 bases, and 8 bases lay outside the gene matches. The germline CDR1 and CDR2 sequences are SNHLY and FYNNEI. There are 15 residues in the CDR3. In nucleotides, the CDR3 is TGTGCCAGCAGTCGACTAGCGGGATATTCCAACGAGCAGTACTTC. Its protein is CASSRLAGYSNEQYF. The whole variable domain, remainder taken from reference TRBV2 and TRBJ2-7, is EPEVTQTPSHQVTQMGQEVILRCVPISNHLYFYWYRQILGQKVEFLVSFYNNEISEKSEIFDDQFSVERPDGSNFTLKIRSTKLEDSAMYFCASSRLAGYSNEQYFGPGTRLTVT.

The chain uses TRBV19 and TRBJ2-3; the D gene is possibly TRBD1 (6 bases). Germline V gene sequence: CDR1 LNHDA, CDR2 SQIVND (reference sequence). With 9 bases removed from V and 0 bases from J, the gap between germline ends came to 13 bases. This CDR3 contains 14 residues. DNA of the CDR3: TGTGCCAGCAGGACAGCCGCTAGCACAGATACGCAGTATTTT. This translates into CASRTAASTDTQYF.

The rearrangement uses TRBV4-3 and TRBJ1-1; maybe TRBD1 (5 bases). The CDR3 runs 14 residues. Per the germline V gene, CDR1 is LGHNA and CDR2 is YSLEER. Trimming took 0 bases from V and 3 from J, leaving 8 bases between them. The CDR3 coding sequence is TGCGCCAGCAGCCAAGATACGGGGGACACTGAAGCTTTCTTT. Amino acids: CASSQDTGDTEAFF.

The genes are TRBV13 and TRBJ1-6; TRBD1 matches 7 bases. The CDR3 is 17 residues long. CDR1 and CDR2 (germline): PRHDT, FYEKMQ (reference sequence). V lost 5 bases and J lost 0; bases outside the gene matches: 7. CDR3 in amino acids: CASSMGQSSSYNSPLHF. CDR3 coding DNA: TGTGCCAGCAGCATGGGACAGTCCAGCTCCTATAATTCACCCCTCCACTTT.